This T cell receptor (beta chain) was profiled in a study of T cells in Graves' hyperthyroidism and ophthalmopathy. Amplification of TCR beta CDR3 regions was performed using RNA transcripts as template. Researchers ran a first-round RT-PCR on the TCR CDR3 using the HTBI primer set. MiXCR, applied by TCRdb to the multiplex PCR reads, yields one record per CDR3 protein. The sample carries 600,000 to 700,000 distinct CDR3 sequences, approximately 15% recorded once. Broader study findings: In validation, the model predicted ophthalmopathy. These predictions came a median approximately 6.5 months before onset.

V dropped 8 bases and J dropped 0 bases, with 14 bases sitting between them. CDR3 length: 16 residues. CDR1 is LNHDA, CDR2 SQIVND, per germline (reference sequence). This clonotype was counted ten times or more. What it binds is not known. Patients showing uncontrolled infection, other autoimmune disease, pregnancy or lactation were ineligible. Sequences were obtained from blood. This clonotype was obtained from a woman between 40 and 50 years old with Graves' ophthalmopathy. The genes are TRBV19 and TRBJ2-6; D may be TRBD1 (5 bases). CDR3 DNA: TGTGCCAGTTCATCCTACAGGAACTCTGGGGCCAACGTCCTGACTTTC. As protein: CASSSYRNSGANVLTF.